This T cell receptor beta chain was recorded in a study of cytotoxic CD8 clonotypes in ibrutinib-treated CLL. Study in general: Once patients had received a median approximately twelve months of treatment, range 6 to 36, response samples were obtained.

General study points: Sustained-remission patients were sampled at one set of times and progressing patients at different ones. Clonality increased at ibrutinib response, then returned toward baseline at progression.

Using immunoSEQ multiplex PCR, the repertoire was profiled, and TCRdb retains in-frame clones only, with some absent. Of over 65,000 clones listed, roughly 80% are singletons. Comment on this clone: Antigen unknown.

Per germline, CDR1 MNHNS and CDR2 SASEGT. Trimming stripped 6 bases from V and 1 base from J, with 9 bases between. This CDR3 has 13 amino acids. The sample consisted of PBMCs, taken after 12 months of ibrutinib treatment. The receptor was isolated from a human donor with chronic lymphocytic leukemia. V and J are TRBV6-1 and TRBJ1-1; maybe TRBD1 (6 bases). DNA for the CDR3: TGTGCCAGCAGGGACAGACCGAACACTGAAGCTTTCTTT. This codes for CASRDRPNTEAFF.